Listed below are T cell receptor beta chains from one sample, sequenced in a study of blood T cells in healthy people across ages. TCRdb called the 5' RACE reads again in MiXCR, with one record for every CDR3 protein. Of around 2 million distinct CDR3 sequences listed, 35% to 50% were seen once; the top ten hold around 23%. The specimen sequenced was blood. Receptors were obtained from a human donor in good health. Each CDR3 is given with its conserved first and last residue. D genes are given only for firm matches. Size tells how often a clone was seen (once, few, many) or the class of an expanded clone, and some rows leave it out.

D	length	size	J	V	CDR3	DNA
.	15	.	TRBJ2-7	TRBV4-3	CASSQGWGGHYEQYF	TGCGCCAGCAGCCAAGGGTGGGGGGGGCACTACGAGCAGTACTTC
.	14	.	TRBJ2-1	TRBV29-1	CSVELAGFQETQFF	TGCAGCGTTGAGCTTGCGGGATTCCAAGAGACCCAGTTCTTC
TRBD2	15	once	TRBJ2-1	TRBV4-2	CASSQAWLADNEQFF	TGTGCCAGCAGCCAAGCGTGGCTAGCGGACAATGAGCAGTTCTTC
.	16	few	TRBJ2-5	TRBV29-1	CSVEVAISPLQETQYF	TGCAGCGTTGAAGTTGCGATATCCCCCCTACAAGAGACCCAGTACTTC
.	14	.	TRBJ1-2	TRBV7-2	CASSLGGGDHGYTF	TGTGCCAGCAGCTTAGGAGGGGGGGACCATGGCTACACCTTC
.	12	.	TRBJ2-4	TRBV20-1	CSVRGGTNIQYF	TGCAGTGTTAGGGGGGGCACAAACATTCAGTACTTC
TRBD1	14	once	TRBJ1-1	TRBV10-3	CAIRPTGEETEAFF	TGTGCCATCAGGCCAACAGGGGAGGAAACTGAAGCTTTCTTT
.	10	few	TRBJ1-1	TRBV29-1	CSGWDTEAFF	TGCAGCGGGTGGGACACTGAAGCTTTCTTT
TRBD2	15	few	TRBJ2-1	TRBV7-9	CASSKTSGRYNEQFF	TGTGCCAGCAGCAAGACTAGCGGACGATACAATGAGCAGTTCTTC
.	15	.	TRBJ1-2	TRBV7-2	CASSPVTGVGYGYTF	TGTGCCAGCAGTCCAGTCACGGGGGTTGGGTATGGCTACACCTTC
.	16	few	TRBJ2-5	TRBV12-3/TRBV12-4	CASSLYYGGSQETQYF	TGTGCCAGCAGCTTATATTATGGAGGCAGCCAAGAGACCCAGTACTTC
TRBD2	15	.	TRBJ2-1	TRBV5-1	CASRGGTSGHNEQFF	TGCGCCAGCAGGGGGGGGACTAGCGGCCACAATGAGCAGTTCTTC
TRBD1	16	once	TRBJ1-1	TRBV11-2	CASSFTTGTGGTEAFF	TGTGCCAGCAGCTTCACCACCGGGACAGGGGGCACTGAAGCTTTCTTT
TRBD2	14	.	TRBJ2-5	TRBV11-2	CAGGLTSGVETQYF	TGTGCCGGGGGATTGACTAGCGGGGTGGAGACCCAGTACTTC
TRBD2	15	.	TRBJ2-5	TRBV20-1	CSARDPSGAQETQYF	TGCAGTGCTAGAGATCCTAGCGGGGCCCAAGAGACCCAGTACTTC
.	14	many	TRBJ2-7	TRBV6-6	CASSYETASYEQYF	TGTGCCAGCAGTTACGAGACGGCGAGCTACGAGCAGTACTTC
.	14	.	TRBJ2-3	TRBV11-2	CASSRRVITDTQYF	TGTGCCAGCAGCCGGCGCGTTATCACAGATACGCAGTATTTT
TRBD2	16	.	TRBJ2-7	TRBV28	CASSFPLAGGSYEQYF	TGTGCCAGCAGTTTTCCCCTAGCGGGGGGTTCCTACGAGCAGTACTTC
TRBD1	16	.	TRBJ2-7	TRBV7-2	CASSFAPGQGTHEQYF	TGTGCCAGCAGCTTTGCTCCGGGACAGGGTACCCACGAGCAGTACTTC
TRBD2	15	.	TRBJ2-3	TRBV20-1	CSAQPSGGAADTQYF	TGCAGTGCACAACCAAGCGGGGGGGCCGCAGATACGCAGTATTTT
TRBD2	17	.	TRBJ2-7	TRBV5-5	CASSYAGTSGGTYEQYF	TGTGCCAGCAGCTACGCCGGGACTAGCGGGGGGACCTACGAGCAGTACTTC
.	13	few	TRBJ2-1	TRBV29-1	CSVHRGNYNEQFF	TGCAGCGTACACCGGGGTAACTACAATGAGCAGTTCTTC
.	11	.	TRBJ2-5	TRBV20-1	CSALDGETQYF	TGCAGTGCCCTGGACGGAGAGACCCAGTACTTC
.	16	few	TRBJ2-4	TRBV7-9	CASDRLGGQGKDIQYF	TGTGCCAGCGACCGACTGGGAGGGCAGGGGAAAGACATTCAGTACTTC